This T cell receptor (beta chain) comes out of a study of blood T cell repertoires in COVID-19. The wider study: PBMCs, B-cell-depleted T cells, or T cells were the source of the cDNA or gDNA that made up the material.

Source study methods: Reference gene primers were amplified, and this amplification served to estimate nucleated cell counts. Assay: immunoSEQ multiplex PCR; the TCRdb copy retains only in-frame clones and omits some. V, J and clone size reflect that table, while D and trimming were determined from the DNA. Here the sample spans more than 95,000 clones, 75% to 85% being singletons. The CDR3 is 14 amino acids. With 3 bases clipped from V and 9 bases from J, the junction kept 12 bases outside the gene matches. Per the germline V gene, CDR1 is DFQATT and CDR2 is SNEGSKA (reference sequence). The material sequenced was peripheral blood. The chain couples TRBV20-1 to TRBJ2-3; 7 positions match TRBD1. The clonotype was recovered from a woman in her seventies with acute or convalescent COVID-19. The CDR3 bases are TGCAGTGCTAGTGTGGGACAGTCCCTCCGGACGCAGTATTTT. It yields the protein CSASVGQSLRTQYF.